These 16 T cell receptor beta chains share one sample of origin, sequenced in a study of cytomegalovirus exposure and HLA in healthy donors. PCR was performed using 60 Vbeta and 13 Jbeta primers. Profiling relied on immunoSEQ multiplex PCR, and the TCRdb table lists in-frame clones only, not all of them. The sample holds approximately 150,000 clones, approximately 88% seen once. Sequencing used PBMCs. The receptors were sampled from a woman aged 40 to 55 in good health and CMV-seronegative.

This sequence joins TRBV6-5 and TRBJ2-5, with a possible D match to TRBD2 (5 bases). Matching the DNA end better, TRBJ2-7 makes the J call doubtful. This CDR3 is 16 amino acids long. Germline V gene lookup returns CDR1 MNHEY and CDR2 SVGAGI. The CDR3: CASSYSRGLASYEQYF. The CDR3 region has the DNA TGTGCCAGCAGTTACTCCCGCGGTCTAGCTTCCTACGAGCAGTACTTC.

This clone occurred once. The rearrangement joins TRBV28 to TRBJ1-2; the D gene is possibly TRBD1 (6 bases). CDR1 is MDHEN, CDR2 SYDVKM, per germline. Trimming pared 7 bases from V and 8 bases from J, leaving 20 bases between. This CDR3 contains 14 residues. The CDR3 coding sequence is TGTGCCAGCACTGGGCGGGTACAGGGCGGAGGCTACACCTTC. The encoded protein is CASTGRVQGGGYTF.

Regarding this clone: Other DNA sequences in the same sample also yield this CDR3. The J gene is TRBJ1-4, the V gene TRBV6-1; tentatively, D is TRBD1 (6 bases). The CDR3 runs to 14 residues. Germline V lookup: CDR1 MNHNS, CDR2 SASEGT. Trimming took 6 bases from V and 4 from J, leaving 12 bases between them. CDR3 region: CASRLTGSNEKLFF. DNA for the CDR3: TGTGCCAGCAGACTCACAGGGAGTAATGAAAAACTGTTTTTT.

CDR3: CASSIGSSVETQYF. Written as DNA, the CDR3 is TGTGCCAGTAGTATAGGATCTAGCGTGGAGACCCAGTACTTC. The chain uses TRBV19 and TRBJ2-5; D possibly corresponds to TRBD2 (6 bases). The germline gives CDR1 LNHDA, CDR2 SQIVND (reference sequence). V lost 1 base, J lost 5 bases, and 11 bases lay in between. This CDR3 spans 14 amino acids. The variable domain in full, completed from reference TRBV19 and TRBJ2-5, reads DGGITQSPKYLFRKEGQNVTLSCEQNLNHDAMYWYRQDPGQGLRLIYYSQIVNDFQKGDIAEGYSVSREKKESFPLTVTSAQKNPTAFYLCASSIGSSVETQYFGPGTRLLVL.

The chain couples TRBV19 to TRBJ1-5; 8 bases are shared with TRBD1. This CDR3 is 14 amino acids long. The germline V gene encodes CDR1 LNHDA and CDR2 SQIVND (reference sequence). The trim removed 6 bases at V and 0 bases at J, leaving 1 base unmatched. For the CDR3, the DNA is TGTGCCAGTAGGGGGACAGGTAGCAATCAGCCCCAGCATTTT. It yields the protein CASRGTGSNQPQHF.

This chain links TRBV9 with TRBJ1-2, with TRBD1 identical over 9 bases. Germline assignment: CDR1 SGDLS and CDR2 YYNGEE. The trim removed 2 bases at V and 7 bases at J, leaving 9 bases unmatched. The CDR3 sequence is 15 residues long. The CDR3 region has the DNA TGTGCCAGCAGCGTTTTGGGACAGGGAATAAGTGGCTACACCTTC. It is translated as CASSVLGQGISGYTF. Based on the CDR3 plus reference TRBV9 and TRBJ1-2, the full variable domain is DSGVTQTPKHLITATGQRVTLRCSPRSGDLSVYWYQQSLDQGLQFLIQYYNGEERAKGNILERFSAQQFPDLHSELNLSSLELGDSALYFCASSVLGQGISGYTFGSGTRLTVV.

In this sample, this clone turned up once. The chain combines TRBV7-8 with TRBJ2-7; a weak D match, TRBD2 (5 bases). Trimming took 2 bases from V and 7 from J, leaving 12 bases between them. The CDR3 is 13 residues long. Germline V gene data show CDR1 as SGHVS and CDR2 as FQNEAQ. The CDR3 protein is CASSLSRSGEQYF. The CDR3 DNA follows: TGTGCCAGCAGCTTAAGCAGGTCGGGGGAGCAGTACTTC.

A note on this clone: The junction differs from germline at one of its ends, possibly a read error. The chain recombines TRBV7-9 with TRBJ2-3; D possibly corresponds to TRBD2 (5 bases). Germline-derived CDR1 and CDR2 are SEHNR and FQNEAQ (reference sequence). The CDR3 is 11 amino acids. CDR3 residues: CSSSPGGTQYF. CDR3 in DNA: TGTTCCAGCAGCCCCGGAGGTACGCAGTATTTT. The whole variable domain, filled in from reference TRBV7-9 and TRBJ2-3, reads DTGVSQNPRHKITKRGQNVTFRCDPISEHNRLYWYRQTLGQGPEFLTYFQNEAQLEKSRLLSDRFSAERPKGSFSTLEIQRTEQGDSAMYLCSSSPGGTQYFGPGTRLTVL.

The gene calls are TRBV2 and TRBJ1-5; D perhaps matches TRBD1 (5 bases). The germline gives CDR1 SNHLY, CDR2 FYNNEI. V shed 4 bases and J shed 1 base, with 17 bases lying between them. The CDR3 sequence is 17 residues long. CDR3 in amino acids: CASSAGPGRGSNQPQHF. CDR3 sequence (DNA): TGTGCCAGCAGTGCAGGGCCCGGAAGGGGAAGCAATCAGCCCCAGCATTTT.

The rearrangement joins TRBV11-2 to TRBJ1-2, with D unclear. CDR1 and CDR2 from the germline V gene are SGHAT and FQNNGV. This CDR3 has 13 amino acids. V lost 5 bases and J lost 4, with 11 bases in between. This CDR3 is CASSHLGSYGYTF. The CDR3 nucleotides read TGTGCCAGCAGCCATCTAGGGAGCTATGGCTACACCTTC.

Notes on this clone: Its ends do not fully match the called genes, so a read error is possible. The genes are TRBV7-9 and TRBJ1-2; D call uncertain. Germline loops: CDR1 SEHNR, CDR2 FQNEAQ (reference sequence). The CDR3 is 13 residues long. The CDR3 is CSSSHESGDGYTF. The CDR3 nucleotides are TGTTCCAGCAGCCATGAAAGCGGGGATGGCTACACCTTC.

The chain uses TRBV7-7 and TRBJ2-5; D may be TRBD2 (6 bases). This CDR3 has 14 amino acids. Trimming took off 5 bases at V and 2 bases at J, with 12 bases between the two ends. Germline CDR1 SSHAT, CDR2 FNYEAQ (reference sequence). The CDR3 DNA follows: TGTGCCAGCAGCCGCGGGATGGAGCAAGAGACCCAGTACTTC. It is translated as CASSRGMEQETQYF.

This chain joins TRBV28 and TRBJ1-4, with D tentatively TRBD1 (6 bases). The CDR3 is 13 amino acids. Trimming cost V 6 bases and J 6 bases, with 11 bases left between them. Per the germline V gene, CDR1 is MDHEN and CDR2 is SYDVKM. The CDR3 sequence: CASRGRGDEKLFF. CDR3 coding DNA: TGTGCCAGCAGGGGGAGGGGGGATGAAAAACTGTTTTTT.

The chain is built from TRBV2 and TRBJ2-1; 8 bases align to TRBD2. This CDR3 region has 16 residues. The germline V gene encodes CDR1 SNHLY and CDR2 FYNNEI. The ends lost 7 bases at V and 6 bases at J; junction bases unmatched: 14. The CDR3: CASTPTGGTRSNEQFF. CDR3 DNA sequence: TGTGCCAGCACCCCCACGGGGGGGACTAGATCCAATGAGCAGTTCTTC.

The V gene is TRBV5-4, the J gene TRBJ1-3, with a weak D call TRBD1 (5 bases). The CDR3 runs to 15 residues. Trimming stripped 4 bases from V and 0 bases from J, with 11 bases between. Germline CDR1 reads SGHNT; CDR2 reads YYREEE (reference sequence). The CDR3 DNA sequence: TGTGCCAGCAGCGGGCAGGGCCCCTCTGGAAACACCATATATTTT. The encoded protein is CASSGQGPSGNTIYF.

The chain is built from TRBV11-2 and TRBJ2-2, with D possibly matching TRBD2 (5 bases). Per germline, CDR1 SGHAT and CDR2 FQNNGV. This CDR3 comprises 15 residues. Trimming stripped 7 bases from V and 1 base from J, with 13 bases between. The CDR3 bases are TGTGCCAGCACCTCTTCCGGAGGGAACACCGGGGAGCTGTTTTTT. It encodes CASTSSGGNTGELFF.